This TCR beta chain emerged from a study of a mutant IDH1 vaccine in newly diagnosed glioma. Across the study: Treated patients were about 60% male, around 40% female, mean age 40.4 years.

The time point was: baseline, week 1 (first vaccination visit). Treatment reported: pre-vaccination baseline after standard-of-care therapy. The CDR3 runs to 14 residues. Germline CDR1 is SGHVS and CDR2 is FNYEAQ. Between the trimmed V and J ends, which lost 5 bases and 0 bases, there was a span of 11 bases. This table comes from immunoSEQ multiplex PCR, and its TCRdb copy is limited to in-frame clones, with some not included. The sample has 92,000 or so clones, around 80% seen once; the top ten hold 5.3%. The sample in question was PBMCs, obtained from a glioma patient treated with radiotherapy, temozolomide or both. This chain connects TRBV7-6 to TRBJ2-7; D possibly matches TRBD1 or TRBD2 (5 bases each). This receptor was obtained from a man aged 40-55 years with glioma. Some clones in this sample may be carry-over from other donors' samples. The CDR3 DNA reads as TGTGCCAGCAGCCTCGGGACGGTCTCCTACGAGCAGTACTTC. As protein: CASSLGTVSYEQYF.